These 29 T cell receptor beta chains were sequenced from one sample in a study of blood T cells in healthy people across ages. It was with a sample-barcoded 5' primer and a J-beta primer mix that a second PCR of about 7 to 12 cycles was run. TCRdb ran MiXCR on the 5' RACE reads and lists one entry per CDR3 protein. This table holds some 1.6 million distinct CDR3 sequences, about 35% found once. Sequenced sample: blood. The receptor source for this set is a woman younger than 45 in good health.

With respect to this clonotype: A much larger clone differs by one base, so this may be a read error. The chain combines TRBV4-1 with TRBJ2-1; weak D call: TRBD2 (7 bases). Germline V gene lookup returns CDR1 MGHRA and CDR2 YSYEKL. This CDR3 has 16 amino acids. CDR3 nucleotides: TGCGCCAGCAGCCCAACAGGGCTAGCGGTATCAAATGAGCAGGTCTTC. Its protein is CASSPTGLAVSNEQVF.

In the case of this clonotype: Just one base apart from a much larger clone, this may be a read error. The chain carries TRBV20-1 and TRBJ1-2, with 8 bases identical to TRBD1. The CDR3 length is 13 residues. V lost 8 bases, J lost 2 bases, and 7 bases stayed unmatched. Germline-derived CDR1 and CDR2 are DFQATT and SNEGSKA (reference sequence). CDR3 sequence: CSTRTGLNYGYTF. The CDR3 region has the DNA TGCAGTACCAGGACAGGGCTCAACTATGGCTACACCTTC.

V is TRBV7-9 and J is TRBJ1-2; maybe TRBD1 (5 bases). The germline V gene encodes CDR1 SEHNR and CDR2 FQNEAQ (reference sequence). The CDR3 totals 14 residues. V gave up 7 bases and J gave up 4 bases, with 16 bases separating them. The CDR3: CASMGPKELYGYTF. CDR3 nucleotides: TGTGCCAGCATGGGACCAAAAGAGCTCTATGGCTACACCTTC.

This clonotype came up a few times. V is TRBV6-7 and J is TRBJ1-1; the match to TRBD1 covers 8 bases. TRBV6-7 is classed as an ORF, of uncertain function. V trimming: 2 bases; J trimming: 5 bases; junction bases outside the gene matches: 7. The CDR3 is 15 amino acids. CDR3 residues: CASSYGEQGGTEAFF. CDR3 DNA: TGTGCCAGCAGTTACGGCGAACAGGGGGGGACTGAAGCTTTCTTT.

This clonotype was counted a few times. The chain has TRBV11-3 and TRBJ2-7; TRBD2 matches at 7 bases. The CDR3 consists of 14 residues. CDR1 and CDR2 from the germline V gene are SGHNT and YENEEA. V was pared by 1 base and J by 5 bases, with 5 bases of the junction left unmatched. In nucleotides, the CDR3 is TGTGCCAGCAGCTTAGGTTCGGGGGGACACGAGCAGTACTTC. Translation: CASSLGSGGHEQYF.

J is TRBJ1-1 and V is TRBV29-1, with 7 bases matching TRBD1. Germline CDR1 is SQVTM and CDR2 is ANQGSEA. V lost 7 bases and J lost 4; bases outside the gene matches: 9. CDR3 length: 13 amino acids. Here the CDR3 DNA reads TGCAGCGCAAGACAGGGACGGAGCACTGAAGCTTTCTTT. It translates to CSARQGRSTEAFF. Based on the CDR3 plus reference TRBV29-1 and TRBJ1-1, the full variable domain is SAVISQKPSRDICQRGTSLTIQCQVDSQVTMMFWYRQQPGQSLTLIATANQGSEATYESGFVIDKFPISRPNLTFSTLTVSNMSPEDSSIYLCSARQGRSTEAFFGQGTRLTVV.

The V and J genes are TRBV7-2 and TRBJ1-5; TRBD1 matches at 10 bases. V lost 6 bases, J lost 2 bases, and 10 bases stayed unmatched. Per the germline V gene, CDR1 is SGHTA and CDR2 is FQGNSA. The CDR3 spans 17 residues. CDR3 in amino acids: CASSQRIGTGGNQPQHF. The DNA of the CDR3 is TGTGCCAGCAGTCAGAGAATAGGGACAGGGGGCAATCAGCCCCAGCATTTT.

This clonotype was detected a few times. The chain employs TRBV9 and TRBJ2-3, with TRBD1 as a possible D gene (5 bases). In germline, CDR1 is SGDLS, CDR2 YYNGEE. The CDR3 consists of 15 residues. V was shortened by 2 bases and J by 4 bases, with 14 bases between the two germline ends. The CDR3 protein is CASSVGQLWADTQYF. The DNA of the CDR3 is TGTGCCAGCAGCGTTGGACAACTTTGGGCAGATACGCAGTATTTT.

This clonotype came up a few times. The chain uses TRBV10-3 and TRBJ2-6; D possibly corresponds to TRBD2 (6 bases). The CDR3 is made up of 17 amino acids. Germline V CDR1 and CDR2: ENHRY, SYGVKD. Deletions cut 7 bases from V and 0 bases from J, with 16 bases between. In DNA form, the CDR3 reads TGTGCCATCACAGGTGACGCGGGGAGCTCTGGGGCCAACGTCCTGACTTTC. Translated, it gives CAITGDAGSSGANVLTF.

This clonotype was seen at least ten times. J is TRBJ2-3 and V is TRBV20-1, with no clear D. V was trimmed by 1 base and J by 2 bases, leaving 7 bases between them. Germline-derived CDR1 and CDR2 are DFQATT and SNEGSKA (reference sequence). This CDR3 is built from 13 residues. The CDR3: CSARGAPTDTQYF. DNA of the CDR3: TGCAGTGCTAGAGGGGCACCCACAGATACGCAGTATTTT.

V and J are TRBV3-1 and TRBJ2-5, with TRBD2 matching over 9 bases. Near its end, the DNA agrees better with TRBJ2-7, so the J call may be wrong. Germline V gives CDR1 LGHDT, CDR2 YNNKEL (reference sequence). The CDR3 contains 17 residues. The CDR3: CASSQDGTSLSRIEQYF. The CDR3 nucleotides read TGTGCCAGCAGCCAAGATGGGACTAGCCTCTCCCGTATCGAGCAGTACTTC.

The CDR3 coding sequence is TGTGCCAGCAGCTTAGCAAGGCAGGGAAGAATCTACACTGAAGCTTTCTTT. Translation: CASSLARQGRIYTEAFF. The rearrangement joins TRBV7-9 to TRBJ1-1; possibly TRBD1 for D (5 bases). The CDR3 is made up of 17 amino acids. The ends were cut back, 0 bases at V and 3 bases at J, with 17 bases in the middle. CDR1 is SEHNR, CDR2 FQNEAQ, per germline (reference sequence). Supplemented by reference TRBV7-9 and TRBJ1-1, the full variable domain reads DTGVSQNPRHKITKRGQNVTFRCDPISEHNRLYWYRQTLGQGPEFLTYFQNEAQLEKSRLLSDRFSAERPKGSFSTLEIQRTEQGDSAMYLCASSLARQGRIYTEAFFGQGTRLTVV.

Turning to this clonotype: A much more abundant neighbour one base away suggests this may be a read error. CDR3 sequence (DNA): TGTGCCAGCAGTTATAGGGAGGATTCAGAGACCCGGTACTTC. It is translated as CASSYREDSETRYF. V and J are TRBV6-6 and TRBJ2-5, with D possibly TRBD2 on 6 matching bases. The CDR3 extends over 14 amino acids. Germline lookup yields CDR1 MNHNY and CDR2 SVGAGI (reference sequence).

This sequence joins TRBV3-1 and TRBJ2-2; perhaps TRBD2 as D (6 bases). Trimming took off 2 bases at V and 0 bases at J, with 16 bases between the two ends. Per the germline V gene, CDR1 is LGHDT and CDR2 is YNNKEL (reference sequence). The CDR3 extends over 18 amino acids. DNA of the CDR3: TGTGCCAGCAGCCAAAATCTTAGGGACTTTTCGAACACCGGGGAGCTGTTTTTT. Amino acid sequence: CASSQNLRDFSNTGELFF.

This rearrangement joins TRBV20-1 to TRBJ1-2; TRBD1 matches at 9 bases. V lost 4 bases and J lost 8; bases outside the gene matches: 8. CDR1 is DFQATT, CDR2 SNEGSKA, per germline (reference sequence). The CDR3 covers 13 residues. The CDR3 is CSAIRTGEDGYTF. In nucleotides, the CDR3 is TGCAGTGCTATAAGGACAGGGGAAGACGGCTACACCTTC.

V gene TRBV2 combines with J gene TRBJ2-7; 9 nucleotides align to TRBD1. With V trimmed by 6 bases and J by 2 bases, 8 bases remained unmatched. Per germline, CDR1 SNHLY and CDR2 FYNNEI. This CDR3 has 15 residues. The DNA of the CDR3 is TGTGCCAGCAGGGAGGGGACAGGGATGACCTACGAGCAGTACTTC. Protein sequence: CASREGTGMTYEQYF.

J is TRBJ1-1 and V is TRBV6-4; 9 bases are a match to TRBD1. The ends lost 2 bases at V and 5 bases at J; junction bases unmatched: 9. From germline, CDR1 is MRHNA and CDR2 SNTAGT. The CDR3 extends over 16 amino acids. CDR3: CASSDGTGCEVTEAFF. The CDR3 nucleotides read TGTGCCAGCAGTGACGGGACAGGGTGCGAAGTTACTGAAGCTTTCTTT.

The rearrangement joins TRBV2 to TRBJ2-5, with D perhaps matching TRBD1 (6 bases). Germline loops: CDR1 SNHLY, CDR2 FYNNEI. Trimming removed 2 bases from V and 11 bases from J, with 18 bases in between. This CDR3 is built from 14 residues. CDR3: CASSELGQVWGQYF. In nucleotides, the CDR3 is TGTGCCAGCAGTGAATTGGGACAAGTCTGGGGGCAGTACTTC.

This clonotype appeared a few times. This sequence joins TRBV29-1 and TRBJ1-2; D ambiguous. The CDR3 consists of 11 residues. CDR1 is SQVTM and CDR2 is ANQGSEA in the germline V gene. V was clipped by 5 bases and J by 8 bases, with 12 bases between them. The CDR3 protein is CSVRLGEGYTF. As DNA, the CDR3 is TGCAGCGTTCGCCTGGGTGAAGGCTACACCTTC.

This chain uses TRBV2 with TRBJ2-3; D assignment may be TRBD1 or TRBD2 (5 bases each). CDR1 is SNHLY and CDR2 is FYNNEI in the germline V gene. The CDR3 length is 19 residues. V was clipped by 7 bases and J by 2 bases, with 28 bases between them. The CDR3 protein is CASTGDPGGSDPFTDTQYF. The DNA of the CDR3 is TGTGCCAGCACCGGGGACCCCGGTGGGTCCGACCCTTTCACAGATACGCAGTATTTT.

The genes are TRBV27 and TRBJ2-5; 9 bases match TRBD2. After removal of 7 bases from V and 1 base from J, the junction contained 4 bases not matched to a gene. The CDR3 spans 14 residues. From germline, CDR1 is MNHEY and CDR2 SMNVEV (reference sequence). CDR3 sequence: CASNSGRSQETQYF. DNA for the CDR3: TGTGCCAGCAACAGCGGGAGGAGCCAAGAGACCCAGTACTTC.

This clonotype was found many times. This sequence joins TRBV20-1 and TRBJ2-5; maybe TRBD1 (5 bases). V was cut by 2 bases and J by 4 bases, with 8 bases left in between. This CDR3 comprises 12 residues. Germline CDR1 and CDR2: DFQATT and SNEGSKA (reference sequence). CDR3 residues: CSARNDRETQYF. The CDR3 region has the DNA TGCAGTGCTAGAAATGACAGAGAGACCCAGTACTTC.

This clonotype was picked up a small number of times. The V call is TRBV27, the J call TRBJ2-7; the D gene could be TRBD1 or TRBD2 (5 bases each). V dropped 4 bases and J dropped 3 bases, with 19 bases sitting between them. The CDR3 runs to 16 residues. Germline CDR1 is MNHEY and CDR2 is SMNVEV (reference sequence). The CDR3 loop reads CASSWGSVESGYEQYF. The DNA of the CDR3 is TGTGCCAGCAGTTGGGGGTCTGTAGAGTCGGGCTACGAGCAGTACTTC.

This clonotype occurred a few times. This chain joins TRBV2 and TRBJ1-2; D is undetermined. V shed 6 bases and J shed 2 bases, with 13 bases lying between them. Per germline, CDR1 SNHLY and CDR2 FYNNEI. This CDR3 region has 14 residues. In nucleotides, the CDR3 is TGTGCCAGCAGCTGGATAGGGCAGAACTATGGCTACACCTTC. Protein sequence: CASSWIGQNYGYTF.

In DNA form, the CDR3 reads TGTGCCGGCAACCAACAGAGTTCGTACACAGATACGCAGTATTTT. It encodes CAGNQQSSYTDTQYF. The gene calls are TRBV4-2 and TRBJ2-3; D is undetermined. The length of the CDR3 is 15 residues. Germline V gene lookup returns CDR1 LGHNA and CDR2 YNFKEQ. The V and J ends lost 11 bases and 2 bases respectively, with 20 bases between them.

This clonotype has only a few counts. CDR3 sequence (DNA): TGCGCCAGCAGATCAGGGGGGAGCGCAGATACGCAGTATTTT. It codes for CASRSGGSADTQYF. V gene TRBV5-1 combines with J gene TRBJ2-3; tentative D call: TRBD1 (7 bases). Germline V CDR1 and CDR2: SGHRS, YFSETQ. Trimming left V 5 bases short and J 4 bases short, with 14 bases between. The CDR3 length is 14 residues.

This rearrangement joins TRBV27 to TRBJ2-2; D is unresolved. Trimming stripped 8 bases from V and 8 bases from J, with 3 bases between. CDR3 length equals 9 residues. CDR1 MNHEY and CDR2 SMNVEV come from the germline V gene (reference sequence). The CDR3 region is CASAGELFF. For the CDR3, the DNA is TGTGCCAGCGCGGGGGAGCTGTTTTTT.

The chain is built from TRBV6-2 or TRBV6-3 and TRBJ2-4, with 8 bases that match TRBD2. Germline CDR1 and CDR2: MNHEY and SVGEGT. The CDR3 runs 20 residues. V dropped 2 bases and J dropped 0; count of bases not matched to a gene: 15. The CDR3 coding sequence is TGTGCCAGCAGTTACAGGGGGAGCGGACTAGCTGCACTAGCCAAAAACATTCAGTACTTC. Translated, it gives CASSYRGSGLAALAKNIQYF.

This chain uses TRBV5-1 with TRBJ2-1; 12 bases line up with TRBD1. The CDR3 is 16 residues long. Germline CDR1 reads SGHRS; CDR2 reads YFSETQ. The V gene end was trimmed by 7 bases and the J gene end by 2 bases; junction bases not matched to a gene: 7. The CDR3 sequence is CASGTGGALTYNEQFF. For the CDR3, the DNA is TGCGCCAGCGGGACAGGGGGCGCCTTAACCTACAATGAGCAGTTCTTC.